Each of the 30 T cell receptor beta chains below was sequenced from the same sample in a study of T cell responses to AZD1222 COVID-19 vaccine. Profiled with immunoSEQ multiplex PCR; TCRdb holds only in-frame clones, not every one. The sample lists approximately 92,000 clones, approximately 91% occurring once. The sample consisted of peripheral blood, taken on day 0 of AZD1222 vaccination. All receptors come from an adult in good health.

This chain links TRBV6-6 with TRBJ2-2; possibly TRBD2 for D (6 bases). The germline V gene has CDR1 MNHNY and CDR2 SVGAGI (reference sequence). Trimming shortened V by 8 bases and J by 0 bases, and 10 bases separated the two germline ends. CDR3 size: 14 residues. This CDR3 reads CASLTSTNTGELFF. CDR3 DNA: TGTGCCAGCCTTACTAGCACGAACACCGGGGAGCTGTTTTTT.

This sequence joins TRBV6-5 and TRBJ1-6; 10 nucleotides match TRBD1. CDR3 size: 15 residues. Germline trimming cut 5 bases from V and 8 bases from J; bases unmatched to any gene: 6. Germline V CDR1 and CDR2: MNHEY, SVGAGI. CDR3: CASSNTGTGDSPLHF. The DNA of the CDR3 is TGTGCCAGCAGTAACACCGGGACAGGGGATTCACCCCTCCACTTT.

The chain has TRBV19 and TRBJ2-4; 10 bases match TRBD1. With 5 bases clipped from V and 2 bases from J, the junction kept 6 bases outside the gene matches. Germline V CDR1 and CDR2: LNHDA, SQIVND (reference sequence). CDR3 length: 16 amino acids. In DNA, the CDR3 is TGTGCCAGTAGTCCTGACAGGGGGCGAACCAAAAACATTCAGTACTTC. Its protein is CASSPDRGRTKNIQYF.

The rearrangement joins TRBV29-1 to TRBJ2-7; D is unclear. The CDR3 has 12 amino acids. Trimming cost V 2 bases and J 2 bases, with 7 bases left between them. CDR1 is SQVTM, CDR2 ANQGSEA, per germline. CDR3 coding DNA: TGCAGCGTTGAATTATCTGCCTACGAGCAGTACTTC. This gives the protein CSVELSAYEQYF.

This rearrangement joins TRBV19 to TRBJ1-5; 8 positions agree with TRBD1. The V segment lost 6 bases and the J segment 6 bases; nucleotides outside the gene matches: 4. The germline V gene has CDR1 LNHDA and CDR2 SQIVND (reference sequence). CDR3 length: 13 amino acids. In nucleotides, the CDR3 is TGTGCCAGTAGCCGACAGGGGACTCAGCCCCAGCATTTT. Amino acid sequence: CASSRQGTQPQHF.

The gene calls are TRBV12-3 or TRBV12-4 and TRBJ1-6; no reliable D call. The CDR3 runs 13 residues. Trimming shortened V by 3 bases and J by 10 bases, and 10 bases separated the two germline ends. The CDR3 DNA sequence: TGTGCCAGCAGTTTTGGGGTTGAATCACCCCTCCACTTT. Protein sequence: CASSFGVESPLHF.

The CDR3 nucleotides are TGTGCCAGCTCACCAAGGATAGCGGAACAAGAGACCCAGTACTTC. Translation: CASSPRIAEQETQYF. The chain employs TRBV18 and TRBJ2-5, with a tentative D call TRBD2 (6 bases). V was cut by 2 bases and J by 2 bases, with 12 bases left in between. Germline-derived CDR1 and CDR2 are KGHSH and LQKENI. This CDR3 has 15 amino acids.

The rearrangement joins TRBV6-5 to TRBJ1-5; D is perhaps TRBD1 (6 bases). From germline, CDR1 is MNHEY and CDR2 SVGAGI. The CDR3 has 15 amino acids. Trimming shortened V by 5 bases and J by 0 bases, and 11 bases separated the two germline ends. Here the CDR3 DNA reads TGTGCCAGCAGTCGCCAGGGGAGTAGCAATCAGCCCCAGCATTTT. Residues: CASSRQGSSNQPQHF.

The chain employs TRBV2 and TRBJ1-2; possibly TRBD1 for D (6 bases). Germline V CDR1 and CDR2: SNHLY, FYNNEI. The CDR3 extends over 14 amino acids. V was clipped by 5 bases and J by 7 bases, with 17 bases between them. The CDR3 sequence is CASSNRAMWAGYTF. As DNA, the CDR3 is TGTGCCAGCAGTAACAGGGCAATGTGGGCTGGCTACACCTTC.

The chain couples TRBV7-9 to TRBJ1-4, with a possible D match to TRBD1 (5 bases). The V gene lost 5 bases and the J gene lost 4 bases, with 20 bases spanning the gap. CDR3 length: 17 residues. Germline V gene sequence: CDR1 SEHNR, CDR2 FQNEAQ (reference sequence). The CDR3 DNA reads TGTGCCAGCAGCCCCCCTAGGGTGGGGCAGAATAATGAAAAACTGTTTTTT. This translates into CASSPPRVGQNNEKLFF.

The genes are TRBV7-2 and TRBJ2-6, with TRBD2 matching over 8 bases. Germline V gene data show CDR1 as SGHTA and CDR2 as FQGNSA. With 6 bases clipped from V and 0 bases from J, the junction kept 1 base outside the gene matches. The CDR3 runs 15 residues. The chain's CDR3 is CASSRGGSGANVLTF. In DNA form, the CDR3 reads TGTGCCAGCAGTCGGGGGGGCTCTGGGGCCAACGTCCTGACTTTC.

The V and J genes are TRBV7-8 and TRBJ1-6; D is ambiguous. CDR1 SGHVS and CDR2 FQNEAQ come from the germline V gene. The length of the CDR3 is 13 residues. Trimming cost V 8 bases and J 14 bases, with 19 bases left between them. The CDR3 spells CASSPSPETALHF. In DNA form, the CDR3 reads TGTGCCAGCTCCCCATCACCGGAGACGGCCCTCCACTTT.

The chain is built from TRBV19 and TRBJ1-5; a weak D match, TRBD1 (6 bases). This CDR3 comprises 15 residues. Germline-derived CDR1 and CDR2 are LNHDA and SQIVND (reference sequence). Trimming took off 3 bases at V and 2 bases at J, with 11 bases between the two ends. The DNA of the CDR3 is TGTGCCAGTAGTATGGTGGGGGCTGGCAATCAGCCCCAGCATTTT. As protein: CASSMVGAGNQPQHF.

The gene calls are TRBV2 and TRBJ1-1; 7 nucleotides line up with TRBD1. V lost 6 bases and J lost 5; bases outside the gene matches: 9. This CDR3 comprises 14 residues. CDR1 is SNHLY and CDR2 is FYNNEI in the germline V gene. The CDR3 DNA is TGTGCCAGCAGCCTGAGGGGGCGCGGGACTGAAGCTTTCTTT. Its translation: CASSLRGRGTEAFF.

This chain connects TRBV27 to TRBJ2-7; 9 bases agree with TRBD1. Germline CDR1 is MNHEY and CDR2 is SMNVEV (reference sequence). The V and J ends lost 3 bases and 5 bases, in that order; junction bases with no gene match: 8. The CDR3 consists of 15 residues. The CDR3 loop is CASSLGTGIIDEQYF. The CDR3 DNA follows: TGTGCCAGCAGTTTGGGGACAGGGATTATCGACGAGCAGTACTTC.

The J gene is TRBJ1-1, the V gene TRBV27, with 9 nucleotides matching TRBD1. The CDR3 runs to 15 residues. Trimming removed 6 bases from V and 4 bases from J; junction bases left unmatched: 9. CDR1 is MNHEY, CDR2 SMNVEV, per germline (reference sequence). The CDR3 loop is CASRPNTGGFTEAFF. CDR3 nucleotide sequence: TGTGCCAGCAGACCTAATACAGGGGGCTTCACTGAAGCTTTCTTT.

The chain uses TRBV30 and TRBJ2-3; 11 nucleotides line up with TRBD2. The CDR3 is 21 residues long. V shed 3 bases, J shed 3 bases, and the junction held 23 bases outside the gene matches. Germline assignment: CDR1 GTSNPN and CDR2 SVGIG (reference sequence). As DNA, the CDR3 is TGTGCCTGGAGATCAGGTTATCGACTAGCGGGGCAATACCGCAGTACAGATACGCAGTATTTT. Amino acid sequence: CAWRSGYRLAGQYRSTDTQYF.

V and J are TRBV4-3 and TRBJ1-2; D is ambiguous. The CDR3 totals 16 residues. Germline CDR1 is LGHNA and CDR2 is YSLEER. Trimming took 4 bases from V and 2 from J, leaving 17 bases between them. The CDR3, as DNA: TGCGCCAGCAGCCTCCCCTCCGGAGGGAAGAACTATGGCTACACCTTC. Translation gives CASSLPSGGKNYGYTF.

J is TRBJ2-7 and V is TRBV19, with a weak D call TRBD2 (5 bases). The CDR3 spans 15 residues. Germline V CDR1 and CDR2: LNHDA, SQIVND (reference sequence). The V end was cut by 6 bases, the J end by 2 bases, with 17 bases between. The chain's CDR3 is CASREATGSTYEQYF. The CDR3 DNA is TGTGCCAGTAGAGAGGCCACGGGATCCACCTACGAGCAGTACTTC.

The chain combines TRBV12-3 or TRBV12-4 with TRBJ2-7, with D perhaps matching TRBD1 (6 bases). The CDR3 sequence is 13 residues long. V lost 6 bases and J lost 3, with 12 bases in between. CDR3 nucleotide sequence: TGTGCCAGCAGCTTCGGGGACAACTACGAGCAGTACTTC. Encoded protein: CASSFGDNYEQYF.

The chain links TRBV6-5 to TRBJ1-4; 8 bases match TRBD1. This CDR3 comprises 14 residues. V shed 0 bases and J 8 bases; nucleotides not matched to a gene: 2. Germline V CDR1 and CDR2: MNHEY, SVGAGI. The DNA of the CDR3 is TGTGCCAGCAGTTACTCGGCAGGGGGCGAAAAACTGTTTTTT. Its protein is CASSYSAGGEKLFF.

For the CDR3, the DNA is TGTGCCAGCAGCCCGCGGTGGGGATCCTACGAGCAGTACTTC. As protein: CASSPRWGSYEQYF. The rearrangement uses TRBV7-2 and TRBJ2-7, with unresolved D. Germline V gives CDR1 SGHTA, CDR2 FQGNSA. Trimming cost V 5 bases and J 1 base, with 12 bases left between them. There are 14 residues in the CDR3.

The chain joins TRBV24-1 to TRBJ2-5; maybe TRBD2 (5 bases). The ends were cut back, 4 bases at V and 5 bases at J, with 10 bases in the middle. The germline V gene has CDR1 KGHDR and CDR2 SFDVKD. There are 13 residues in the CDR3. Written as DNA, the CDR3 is TGTGCCACCAGTGACCTAACGGGGGAGACCCAGTACTTC. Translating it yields CATSDLTGETQYF.

The CDR3 bases are TGTGCCAGCAGCTTGGGGGGGCTCTATGGCTACACCTTC. Translation: CASSLGGLYGYTF. The V and J genes are TRBV12-3 or TRBV12-4 and TRBJ1-2; D possibly corresponds to TRBD1 (6 bases). CDR3 length: 13 residues. The V and J ends lost 6 bases and 4 bases respectively, with 12 bases between them.

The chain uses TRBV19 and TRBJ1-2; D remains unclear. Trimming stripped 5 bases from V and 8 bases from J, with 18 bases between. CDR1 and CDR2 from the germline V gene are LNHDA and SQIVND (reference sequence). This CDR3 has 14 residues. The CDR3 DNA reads TGTGCCAGTAGTTCATCGGTCCGGGGAAGGGGCTACACCTTC. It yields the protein CASSSSVRGRGYTF.

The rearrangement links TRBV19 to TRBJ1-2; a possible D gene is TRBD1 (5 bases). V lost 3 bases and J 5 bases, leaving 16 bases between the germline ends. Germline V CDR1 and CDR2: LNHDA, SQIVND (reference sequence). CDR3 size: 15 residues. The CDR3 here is CASSINGVGTYGYTF. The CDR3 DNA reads TGTGCCAGTAGTATTAACGGGGTCGGGACGTATGGCTACACCTTC.

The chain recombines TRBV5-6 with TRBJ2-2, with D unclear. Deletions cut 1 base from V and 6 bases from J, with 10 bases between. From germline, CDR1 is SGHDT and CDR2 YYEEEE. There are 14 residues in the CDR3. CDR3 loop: CASSLTGPAGELFF. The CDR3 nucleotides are TGTGCCAGCAGCTTGACCGGGCCAGCCGGGGAGCTGTTTTTT.

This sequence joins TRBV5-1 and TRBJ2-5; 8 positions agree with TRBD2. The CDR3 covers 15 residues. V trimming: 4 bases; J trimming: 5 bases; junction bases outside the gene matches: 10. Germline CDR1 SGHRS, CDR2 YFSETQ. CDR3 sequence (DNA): TGCGCCAGCAGCCCGACTAGCGATGTATCTGAGACCCAGTACTTC. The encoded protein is CASSPTSDVSETQYF.

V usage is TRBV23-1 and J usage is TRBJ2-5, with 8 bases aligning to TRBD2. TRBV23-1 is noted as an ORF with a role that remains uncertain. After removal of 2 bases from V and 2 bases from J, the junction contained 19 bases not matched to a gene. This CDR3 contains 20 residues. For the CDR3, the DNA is TGCGCCAGCAGTCAAACCTCTTGGGCGGGGGGCCCCCCCCTTCAAGAGACCCAGTACTTC. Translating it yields CASSQTSWAGGPPLQETQYF.

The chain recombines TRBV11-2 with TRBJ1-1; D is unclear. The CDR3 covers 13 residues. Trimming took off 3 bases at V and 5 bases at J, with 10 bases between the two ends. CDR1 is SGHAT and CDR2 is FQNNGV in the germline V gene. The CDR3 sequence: CASSLNLRTEAFF. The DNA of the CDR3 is TGTGCCAGCAGCTTGAATTTGAGGACTGAAGCTTTCTTT.